This T cell receptor (beta chain) was sequenced during a study of T cell repertoires in ileal Crohn's disease. Study details: Patients had a median 7.9-year disease duration, and around 35% were active smokers. The study's findings and limits: Compared with non-smokers, active smokers at surgery showed more clonal expansions.

The V gene lost 1 base and the J gene lost 7 bases, with 16 bases spanning the gap. Germline V gene sequence: CDR1 SEHNR, CDR2 FQNEAQ (reference sequence). This CDR3 is 15 amino acids long. With respect to this clone: Its antigen is unknown.

Patients were adults with ileal or ileocolonic Crohn's disease needing resection. Each sample's TCRB immunosequencing used five hundred nanograms of biopsy DNA. TCRdb's copy holds only in-frame clones and misses some; the assay was immunoSEQ multiplex PCR. This sample has about 5,600 clones, with 83% found just once. The chain joins TRBV7-9 to TRBJ1-2, with D tentatively TRBD1 (5 bases). Specimen: ileal tissue. This sequence originates from an adult with Crohn's disease. CDR3 amino acids: CASSLGGVRTSGYTF. As DNA, the CDR3 is TGTGCCAGCAGCTTAGGAGGGGTCAGGACCAGTGGCTACACCTTC.